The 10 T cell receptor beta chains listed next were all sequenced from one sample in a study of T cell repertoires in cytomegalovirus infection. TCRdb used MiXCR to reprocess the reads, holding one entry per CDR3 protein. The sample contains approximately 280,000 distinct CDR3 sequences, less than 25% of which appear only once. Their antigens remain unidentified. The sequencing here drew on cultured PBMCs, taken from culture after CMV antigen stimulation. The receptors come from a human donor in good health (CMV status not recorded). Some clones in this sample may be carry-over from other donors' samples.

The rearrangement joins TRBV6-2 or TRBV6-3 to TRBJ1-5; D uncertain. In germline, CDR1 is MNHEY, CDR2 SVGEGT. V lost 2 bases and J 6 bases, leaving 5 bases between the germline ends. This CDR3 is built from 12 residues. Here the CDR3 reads CASSYDGQPQHF. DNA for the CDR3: TGTGCCAGCAGTTACGACGGTCAGCCCCAGCATTTT.

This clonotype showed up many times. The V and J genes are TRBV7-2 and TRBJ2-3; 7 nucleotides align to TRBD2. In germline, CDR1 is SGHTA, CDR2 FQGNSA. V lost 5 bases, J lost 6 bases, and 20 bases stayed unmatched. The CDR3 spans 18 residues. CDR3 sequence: CASSLPPRPGEGLDTQYF. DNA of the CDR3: TGTGCCAGCAGCCTCCCCCCCCGGCCGGGGGAGGGCCTGGATACGCAGTATTTT.

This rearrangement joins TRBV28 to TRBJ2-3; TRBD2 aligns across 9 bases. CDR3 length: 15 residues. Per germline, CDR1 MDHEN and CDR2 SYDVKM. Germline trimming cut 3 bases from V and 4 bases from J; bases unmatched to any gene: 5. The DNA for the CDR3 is TGTGCCAGCAGTTTCAGCGGGAGGTATGCAGATACGCAGTATTTT. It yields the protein CASSFSGRYADTQYF.

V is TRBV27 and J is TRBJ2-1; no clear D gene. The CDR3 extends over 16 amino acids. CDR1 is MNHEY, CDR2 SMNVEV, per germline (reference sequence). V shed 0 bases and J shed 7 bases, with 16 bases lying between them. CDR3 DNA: TGTGCCAGCAGTTTATCGGGTCGCTCGCTAATTAATGAGCAGTTCTTC. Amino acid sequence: CASSLSGRSLINEQFF.

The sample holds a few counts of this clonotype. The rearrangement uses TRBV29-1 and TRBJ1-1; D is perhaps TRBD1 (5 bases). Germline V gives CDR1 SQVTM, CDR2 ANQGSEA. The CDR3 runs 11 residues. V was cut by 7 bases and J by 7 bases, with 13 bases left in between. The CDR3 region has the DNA TGCAGCGGGGACCGAGGTGTTGAAGCTTTCTTT. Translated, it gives CSGDRGVEAFF. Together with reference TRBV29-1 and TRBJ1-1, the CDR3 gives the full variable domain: SAVISQKPSRDICQRGTSLTIQCQVDSQVTMMFWYRQQPGQSLTLIATANQGSEATYESGFVIDKFPISRPNLTFSTLTVSNMSPEDSSIYLCSGDRGVEAFFGQGTRLTVV.

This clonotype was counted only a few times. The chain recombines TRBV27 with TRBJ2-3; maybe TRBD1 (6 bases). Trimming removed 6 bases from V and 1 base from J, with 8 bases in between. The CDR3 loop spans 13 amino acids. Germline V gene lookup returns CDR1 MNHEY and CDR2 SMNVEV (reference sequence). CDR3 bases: TGTGCCAGCAGGCGACAGGGCACAGATACGCAGTATTTT. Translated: CASRRQGTDTQYF.

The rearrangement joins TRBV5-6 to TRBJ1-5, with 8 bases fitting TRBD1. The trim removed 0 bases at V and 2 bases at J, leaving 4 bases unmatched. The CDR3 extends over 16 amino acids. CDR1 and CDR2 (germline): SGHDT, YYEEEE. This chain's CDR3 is CASSLVGQGGNQPQHF. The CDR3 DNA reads TGTGCCAGCAGCTTGGTTGGACAGGGCGGCAATCAGCCCCAGCATTTT.

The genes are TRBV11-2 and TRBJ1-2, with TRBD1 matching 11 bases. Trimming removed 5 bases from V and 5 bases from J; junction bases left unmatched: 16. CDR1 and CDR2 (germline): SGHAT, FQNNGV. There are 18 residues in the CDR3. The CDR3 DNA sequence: TGTGCCAGCAGCCCCCCGCGGGGACAGGGGGAATTAGAATATGGCTACACCTTC. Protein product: CASSPPRGQGELEYGYTF.

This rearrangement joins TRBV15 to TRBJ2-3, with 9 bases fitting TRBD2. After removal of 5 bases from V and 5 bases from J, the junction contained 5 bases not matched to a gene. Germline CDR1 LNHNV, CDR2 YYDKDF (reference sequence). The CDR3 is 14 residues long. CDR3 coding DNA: TGTGCCACCAGCGGAGGACTAGCGATAGATACGCAGTATTTT. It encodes CATSGGLAIDTQYF.

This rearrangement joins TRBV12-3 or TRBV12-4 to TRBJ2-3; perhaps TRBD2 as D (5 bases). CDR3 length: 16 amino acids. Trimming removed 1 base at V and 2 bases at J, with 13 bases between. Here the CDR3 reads CASSLGGSAYTDTQYF. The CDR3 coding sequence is TGTGCCAGCAGTTTAGGGGGTAGCGCTTACACAGATACGCAGTATTTT.